These T cell receptor beta chains were read from a single sample in a study of cytomegalovirus exposure and HLA in healthy donors. The repertoire was sequenced with immunoSEQ multiplex PCR; TCRdb's copy has only in-frame clones and lacks some. The sample lists about 180,000 clones; over 65% were seen once. Sequencing used PBMCs. The receptor source for this set is a man aged 18 to 29 in good health and CMV-seronegative. CDR3s leave out the opening cysteine and the closing phenylalanine or tryptophan. D genes are given only for firm matches.

>12|-|TRBV6-1
ASRESSYNSPLH
>14|TRBD2|TRBV18
ASSPLAGGTTDTQY
>12|-|TRBV28
ASSDGTFTYEQY
>10|-|TRBV19
ASMGRSYGYT
>13|-|TRBV6-5
ASRTGSSYNSPLH
>14|TRBD1|TRBV30
AWSRGGSMTTDTQY
>9|-|TRBV7-9
SSSFGDTQY
>13|TRBD2|TRBV30
AWSRGTRTQETQY
>12|-|TRBV19
ASSANMRSQPQH
>13|TRBD1|TRBV14
ASSQAGTGLGKLF
>14|-|TRBV6-4
ASSDPGTGFNEKLF
>13|TRBD1|TRBV2
ASRPTGVTNEKLF
>11|-|TRBV6-4
ASSDWTGTPLH
>13|-|TRBV5-1
ASSPNPSLDYEQY
>13|-|TRBV6-5
ASSPRQTRGYGYT
>11|-|TRBV14
ASSQVSYYEQY
>9|-|TRBV5-1
ASSLLGVQY
>12|-|TRBV5-1
ASSFAGGDTEAF
>12|TRBD1|TRBV2
ASSVGTGRDEQY
>12|-|TRBV30
ACAEGPTTDTQY
>12|-|TRBV5-1
ASSSTGINTEAF
>14|-|TRBV7-7
ASSLGLDRSVSDYT
>10|-|TRBV7-2
ASSTNSDTQY
>11|-|TRBV6-5
ASSRDTSDGYT
>13|TRBD1|TRBV5-4
ASSLGGTGTYEQY
>14|TRBD2|TRBV5-1
ASSGGSGSTTGELF
>11|-|TRBV10-3
AISSQGRDTQY
>14|-|TRBV10-3
AISETGLSGANVLT
>15|-|TRBV5-8
ASSLLPQALYNSPLH
>17|TRBD2|TRBV2
ASPTGTSGSSSSAGTQY
>14|TRBD1|TRBV5-1
ASSAGQARNTGELF
>13|-|TRBV27
ASSPVRVTNQPQH
>10|TRBD1|TRBV28
ASLGTVYGYT
>12|-|TRBV5-1
ASSSTGLNTEAF
>11|TRBD1|TRBV5-4
ASSLAAGGELF
>12|TRBD2|TRBV30
AWSVSGRGYEQY
>11|-|TRBV9
ASSVGPNHEQY
>12|-|TRBV30
AWTLRGWNSPLH
>11|-|TRBV19
ASSTGITDTQY
>14|TRBD2|TRBV5-5
ASSQGLAGAADTQY
>19|TRBD1|TRBV9
ASSVGDTRWGQGSRGEKLF
>15|-|TRBV7-9
ASSFIQKQGHGLEQY
>12|TRBD2|TRBV28
ASWRASGTGELF
>13|TRBD2|TRBV19
ASSLLAGNTGELF